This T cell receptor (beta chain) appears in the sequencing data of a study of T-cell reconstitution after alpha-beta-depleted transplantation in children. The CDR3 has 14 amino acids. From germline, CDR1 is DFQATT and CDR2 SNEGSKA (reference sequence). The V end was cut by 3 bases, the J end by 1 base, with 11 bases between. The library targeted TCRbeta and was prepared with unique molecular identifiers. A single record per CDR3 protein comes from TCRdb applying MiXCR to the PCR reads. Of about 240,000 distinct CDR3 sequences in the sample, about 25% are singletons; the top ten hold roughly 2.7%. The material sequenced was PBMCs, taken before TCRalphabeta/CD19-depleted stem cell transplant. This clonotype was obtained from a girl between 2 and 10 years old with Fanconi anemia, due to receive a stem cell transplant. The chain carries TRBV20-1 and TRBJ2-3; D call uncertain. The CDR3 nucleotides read TGCAGTGCTAGTCCCAGACCCCGCACAGATACGCAGTATTTT. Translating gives CSASPRPRTDTQYF.